The 3 T cell receptor beta chains below come from one sample, sequenced in a study of T cells after yellow fever vaccination (dated by TCRdb to about 2019). The library was generated by 5' RACE. TCRdb names Illumina HiSeq 2500 as the instrument used. TCRdb trimmed public reads at Q25 via fastp, called clones via MiXCR and kept in-frame beta chains. Rows are combined by CDR3 protein, so each entry shows the most common genes and DNA. For this sample the table gives a few hundred thousand distinct CDR3 sequences, of which 6.8% were detected only once. The ten most abundant clones make up around 17% of the sample. The treatment or condition label for this specimen denotes: live attenuated yellow fever vaccine strain. Sequences were derived from PBMCs, sampled about 41 days after the first yellow fever vaccination. These receptor sequences come from a man between 18 and 29 years old who received the YFV17D yellow fever vaccine.

The chain links TRBV4-1 to TRBJ1-1, with D perhaps matching TRBD1 (6 bases). V lost 4 bases, J lost 11 bases, and 20 bases lay in between. CDR3 length: 14 residues. CDR1 MGHRA and CDR2 YSYEKL come from the germline V gene. The CDR3 reads CASSPTPGHPQAFF. In nucleotides, the CDR3 is TGCGCCAGCAGCCCAACCCCGGGACACCCTCAGGCTTTCTTT.

This clonotype was counted only a few times. The gene calls are TRBV20-1 and TRBJ1-1, with a weak D call TRBD1 (6 bases). Germline CDR1 is DFQATT and CDR2 is SNEGSKA (reference sequence). This CDR3 comprises 13 residues. V was trimmed by 6 bases and J by 1 base, leaving 12 bases between them. In nucleotides, the CDR3 is TGCAGTGCCCGTCAGGGGCCGAACACTGAAGCTTTCTTT. This codes for CSARQGPNTEAFF.

The chain couples TRBV5-1 to TRBJ1-5; TRBD1 matches 9 bases. The CDR3 is 17 amino acids. V gave up 2 bases and J gave up 4 bases; unmatched junction bases: 10. Germline CDR1 reads SGHRS; CDR2 reads YFSETQ. CDR3 sequence: CASSLYSRDRVNQPQHF. The CDR3 DNA follows: TGCGCCAGCAGCTTATATTCGAGGGACAGGGTAAATCAGCCCCAGCATTTT.